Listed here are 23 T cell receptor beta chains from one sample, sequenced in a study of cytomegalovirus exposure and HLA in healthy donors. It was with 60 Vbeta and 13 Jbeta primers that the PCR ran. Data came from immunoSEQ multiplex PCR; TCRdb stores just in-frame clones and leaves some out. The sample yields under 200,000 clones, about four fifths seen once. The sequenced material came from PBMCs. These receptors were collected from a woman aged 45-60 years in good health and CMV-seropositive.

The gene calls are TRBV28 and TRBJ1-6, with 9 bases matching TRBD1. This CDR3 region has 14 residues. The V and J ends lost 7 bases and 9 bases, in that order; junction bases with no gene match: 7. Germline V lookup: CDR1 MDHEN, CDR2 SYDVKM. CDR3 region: CASKAGTGSSPLHF. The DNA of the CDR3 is TGTGCCAGCAAGGCCGGGACAGGGAGTTCACCCCTCCACTTT.

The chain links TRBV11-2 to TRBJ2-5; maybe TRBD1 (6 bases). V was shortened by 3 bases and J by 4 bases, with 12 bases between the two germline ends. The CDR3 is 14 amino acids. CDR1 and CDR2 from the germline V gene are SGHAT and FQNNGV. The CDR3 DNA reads TGTGCCAGCAGCTTGCAGGGGTCGGGAGAGACCCAGTACTTC. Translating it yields CASSLQGSGETQYF.

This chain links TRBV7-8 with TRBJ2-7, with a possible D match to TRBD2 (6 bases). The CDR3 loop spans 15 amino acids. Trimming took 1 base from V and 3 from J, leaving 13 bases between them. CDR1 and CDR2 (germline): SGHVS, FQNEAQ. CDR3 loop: CASSLEGGANYEQYF. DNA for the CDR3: TGTGCCAGCAGCTTAGAAGGAGGGGCTAACTACGAGCAGTACTTC.

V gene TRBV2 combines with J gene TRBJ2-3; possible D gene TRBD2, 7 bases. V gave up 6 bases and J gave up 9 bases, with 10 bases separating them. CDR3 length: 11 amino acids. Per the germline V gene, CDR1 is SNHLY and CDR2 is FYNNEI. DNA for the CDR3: TGTGCCAGCAGGGGGAGGGGGACGCAGTATTTT. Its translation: CASRGRGTQYF.

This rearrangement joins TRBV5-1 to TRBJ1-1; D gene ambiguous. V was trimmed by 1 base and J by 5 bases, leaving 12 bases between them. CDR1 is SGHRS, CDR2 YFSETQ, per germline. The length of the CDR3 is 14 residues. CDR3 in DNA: TGCGCCAGCAGCTTGAACGGGGAATTGACTGAAGCTTTCTTT. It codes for CASSLNGELTEAFF.

The CDR3 sequence is CASSSSGLGETQYF. CDR3 bases: TGTGCCAGCAGCTCGTCAGGGCTCGGGGAGACCCAGTACTTC. The chain has TRBV7-3 and TRBJ2-5; perhaps TRBD1 as D (5 bases). This CDR3 is built from 14 residues. Germline values: CDR1 SGHTA, CDR2 FQGTGA. Trimming removed 4 bases at V and 5 bases at J, with 14 bases between. The full variable domain, its missing parts supplied by reference TRBV7-3 and TRBJ2-5, is GAGVSQTPSNKVTEKGKYVELRCDPISGHTALYWYRQSLGQGPEFLIYFQGTGAADDSGLPNDRFFAVRPEGSVSTLKIQRTERGDSAVYLCASSSSGLGETQYFGPGTRLLVL.

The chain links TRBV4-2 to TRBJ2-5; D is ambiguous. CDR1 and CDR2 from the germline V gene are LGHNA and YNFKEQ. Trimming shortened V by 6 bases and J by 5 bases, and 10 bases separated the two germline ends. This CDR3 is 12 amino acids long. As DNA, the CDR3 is TGTGCCAGCAGTCCCAACGGGGAGACCCAGTACTTC. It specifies CASSPNGETQYF.

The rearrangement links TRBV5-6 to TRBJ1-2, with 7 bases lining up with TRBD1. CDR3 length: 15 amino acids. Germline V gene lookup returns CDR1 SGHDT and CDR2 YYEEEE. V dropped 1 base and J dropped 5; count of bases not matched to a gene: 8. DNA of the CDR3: TGTGCCAGCAGCTTGAAATTACAGGGGTTGTATGGCTACACCTTC. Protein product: CASSLKLQGLYGYTF.

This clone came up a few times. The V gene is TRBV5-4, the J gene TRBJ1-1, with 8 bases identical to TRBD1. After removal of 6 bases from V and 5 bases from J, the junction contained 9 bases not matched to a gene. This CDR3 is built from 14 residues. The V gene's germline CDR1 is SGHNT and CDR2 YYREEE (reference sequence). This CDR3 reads CASNSGGGGTEAFF. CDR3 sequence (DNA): TGTGCCAGCAACTCAGGGGGCGGTGGGACTGAAGCTTTCTTT.

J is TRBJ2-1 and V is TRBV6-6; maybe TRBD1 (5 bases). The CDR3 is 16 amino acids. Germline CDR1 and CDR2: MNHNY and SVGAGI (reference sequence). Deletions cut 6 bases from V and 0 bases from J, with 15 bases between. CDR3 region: CASSLRGQSSYNEQFF. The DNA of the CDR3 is TGTGCCAGCAGCCTTAGAGGACAAAGCTCCTACAATGAGCAGTTCTTC.

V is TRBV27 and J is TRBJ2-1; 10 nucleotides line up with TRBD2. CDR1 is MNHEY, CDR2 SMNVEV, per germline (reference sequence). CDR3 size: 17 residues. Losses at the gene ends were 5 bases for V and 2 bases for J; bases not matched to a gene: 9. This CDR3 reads CASSTSLLAGTYNEQFF. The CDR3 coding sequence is TGTGCCAGCAGTACCTCCCTACTAGCGGGGACCTACAATGAGCAGTTCTTC.

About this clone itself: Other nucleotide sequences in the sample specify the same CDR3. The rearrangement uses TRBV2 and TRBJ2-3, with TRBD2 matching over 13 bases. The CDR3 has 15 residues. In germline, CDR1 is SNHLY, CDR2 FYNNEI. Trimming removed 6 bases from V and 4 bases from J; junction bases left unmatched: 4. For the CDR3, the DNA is TGTGCCAGCAGAGCACTAGCGGGGGGGCCAGATACGCAGTATTTT. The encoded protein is CASRALAGGPDTQYF.

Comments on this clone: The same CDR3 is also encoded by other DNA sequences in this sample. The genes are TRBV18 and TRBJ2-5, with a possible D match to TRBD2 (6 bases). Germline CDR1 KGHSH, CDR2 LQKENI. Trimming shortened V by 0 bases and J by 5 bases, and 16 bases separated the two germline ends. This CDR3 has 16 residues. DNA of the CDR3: TGTGCCAGCTCACCACCGACGGGAGCTCGTGGTGAGACCCAGTACTTC. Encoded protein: CASSPPTGARGETQYF.

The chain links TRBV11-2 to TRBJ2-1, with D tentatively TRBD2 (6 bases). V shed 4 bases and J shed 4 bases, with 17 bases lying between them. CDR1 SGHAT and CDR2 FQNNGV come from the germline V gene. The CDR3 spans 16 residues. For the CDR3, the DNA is TGTGCCAGCAGCTCCCGGGACTTCCCTAGATACAATGAGCAGTTCTTC. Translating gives CASSSRDFPRYNEQFF.

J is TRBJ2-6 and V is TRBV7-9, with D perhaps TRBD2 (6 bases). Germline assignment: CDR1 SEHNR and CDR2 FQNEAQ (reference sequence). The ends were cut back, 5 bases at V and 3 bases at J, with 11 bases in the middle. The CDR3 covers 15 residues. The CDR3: CASSPQGGGANVLTF. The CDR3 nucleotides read TGTGCCAGCAGCCCCCAGGGAGGTGGGGCCAACGTCCTGACTTTC.

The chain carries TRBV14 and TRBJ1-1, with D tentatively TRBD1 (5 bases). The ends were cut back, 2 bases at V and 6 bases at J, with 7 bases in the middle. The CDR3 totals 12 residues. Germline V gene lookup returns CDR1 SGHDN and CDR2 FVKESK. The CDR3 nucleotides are TGTGCCAGCAGCCAATCGGGGGCTGAAGCTTTCTTT. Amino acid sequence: CASSQSGAEAFF.

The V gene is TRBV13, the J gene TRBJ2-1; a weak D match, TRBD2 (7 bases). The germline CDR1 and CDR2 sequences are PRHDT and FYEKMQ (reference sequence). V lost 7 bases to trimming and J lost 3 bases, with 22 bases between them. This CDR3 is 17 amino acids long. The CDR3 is CASTVLGGGQFYNEQFF. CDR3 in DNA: TGTGCCAGCACCGTTCTTGGGGGGGGCCAATTCTACAATGAGCAGTTCTTC.

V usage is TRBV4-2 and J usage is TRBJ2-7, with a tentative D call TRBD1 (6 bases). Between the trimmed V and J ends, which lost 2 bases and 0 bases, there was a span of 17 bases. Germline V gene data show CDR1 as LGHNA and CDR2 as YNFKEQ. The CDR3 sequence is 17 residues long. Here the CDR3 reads CASSQLLQGTVSYEQYF. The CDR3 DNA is TGTGCCAGCAGCCAATTATTACAGGGAACCGTCTCCTACGAGCAGTACTTC.

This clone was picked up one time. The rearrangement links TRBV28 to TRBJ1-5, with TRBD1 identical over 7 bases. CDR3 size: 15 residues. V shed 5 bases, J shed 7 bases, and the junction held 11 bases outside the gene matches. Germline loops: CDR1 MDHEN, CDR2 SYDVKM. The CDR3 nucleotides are TGTGCCAGCAGTCCCTCAGGGGGATTGCGGCAGCCCCAGCATTTT. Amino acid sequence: CASSPSGGLRQPQHF.

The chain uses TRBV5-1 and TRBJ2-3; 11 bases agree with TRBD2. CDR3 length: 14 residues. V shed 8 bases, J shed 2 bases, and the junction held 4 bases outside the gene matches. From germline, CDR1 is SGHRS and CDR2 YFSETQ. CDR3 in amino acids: CASRSGGDTDTQYF. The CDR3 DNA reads TGCGCCAGTCGTAGCGGGGGGGACACAGATACGCAGTATTTT.

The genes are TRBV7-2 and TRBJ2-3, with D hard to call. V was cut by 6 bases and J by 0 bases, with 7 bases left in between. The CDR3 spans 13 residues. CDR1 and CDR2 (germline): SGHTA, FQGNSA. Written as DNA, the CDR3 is TGTGCCAGCAGGGCGGCTAGCACAGATACGCAGTATTTT. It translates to CASRAASTDTQYF.

CDR3 nucleotide sequence: TGTGCCAGCAGCAGGGATCAGCCCCAGCATTTT. Translation gives CASSRDQPQHF. The J gene is TRBJ1-5, the V gene TRBV28; D is possibly TRBD1 (5 bases). CDR1 MDHEN and CDR2 SYDVKM come from the germline V gene. V shed 6 bases and J shed 5 bases, with 5 bases lying between them. The CDR3 spans 11 residues.

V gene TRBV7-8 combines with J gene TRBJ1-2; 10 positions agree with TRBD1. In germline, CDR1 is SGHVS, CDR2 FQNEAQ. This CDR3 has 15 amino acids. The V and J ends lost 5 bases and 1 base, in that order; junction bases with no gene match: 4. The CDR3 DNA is TGTGCCAGCAGCCGAGGGACAGGGGATAACTATGGCTACACCTTC. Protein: CASSRGTGDNYGYTF.